Following are 7 T cell receptor beta chains from one sample sequenced in a study of Tregs in tolerant kidney transplant recipients. Related graft donors supplied nonmyeloablative bone marrow transplants, and mixed chimerism was transient. The protocol was immunoSEQ multiplex PCR, while the TCRdb copy is restricted to in-frame clones and leaves out a portion. The sample has 25,000 to 40,000 clones, and its top ten clones hold approximately 1.9%. Sequenced here: CD4+ T cells from blood (PBMCs), sampled 24 months after the transplant. The receptors were gathered from a human patient who received a combined kidney and bone marrow transplant. The graft donor may have given rise to some T cells.

Concerning this clone: The read ends 3 residues before the CDR3 terminus; that terminus is restored from the germline J gene. This chain links TRBV19 with TRBJ2-2, with TRBD1 as a possible D gene (5 bases). Germline loops: CDR1 LNHDA, CDR2 SQIVND (reference sequence). The CDR3 has 15 residues. The V end lost 5 bases, the J end lost 2 bases, and 12 bases lay between the germline ends. CDR3 bases read: TGTGCCAGTAGTCCTAGACAGCTAAACACCGGGGAG. Translated: CASSPRQLNTGE. The CDR3 in full is CASSPRQLNTGELFF.

Details on this clone: Sequencing ends 3 residues short of the CDR3 end; the germline J gene provides the rest. The chain couples TRBV7-3 to TRBJ1-6; D is unclear. CDR3 size: 15 residues. Germline V lookup: CDR1 SGHTA, CDR2 FQGTGA. V shed 0 bases and J shed 3 bases, with 6 bases lying between them. Here the CDR3 reads CASSLTPDYNSPLHF. The sequenced CDR3 bases are TGTGCCAGCAGCTTAACTCCAGACTATAATTCACCC.

About this clone: The observed sequence ends 3 residues before the CDR3 terminus, with the missing tail filled in from the germline J gene. The chain uses TRBV20-1 and TRBJ1-5, with TRBD1 as a possible D gene (6 bases). This CDR3 has 16 amino acids. V was pared by 1 base and J by 2 bases, with 15 bases between. Germline CDR1 DFQATT, CDR2 SNEGSKA (reference sequence). Here the CDR3 reads CSARARQVQGNQPQHF. The part of the CDR3 DNA that was read is TGCAGTGCTAGAGCTAGACAGGTACAGGGCAATCAGCCC.

About this clone: The CDR3 is cut off 3 residues early in the read; its end comes from the germline J gene. The chain carries TRBV7-6 and TRBJ2-1, with 11 bases that match TRBD2. This CDR3 region has 16 residues. V lost 5 bases, J lost 2 bases, and 5 bases stayed unmatched. Germline V gives CDR1 SGHVS, CDR2 FNYEAQ. The CDR3 DNA, read in part, is TGTGCCAGCAGCCCAGTAGCGGGAGGGCCCTACAATGAG. It codes for CASSPVAGGPYNE. The whole CDR3 sequence is CASSPVAGGPYNEQFF.

CDR3 protein: CASRLGTGVYEQYF. CDR3 bases read: TGTGCCAGCAGGTTAGGGACAGGGGTCTACGAG. J is TRBJ2-7 and V is TRBV2; TRBD1 matches at 10 bases. The read terminates 3 residues before the CDR3 end, so the remaining end is supplied by the germline J gene. The germline V gene encodes CDR1 SNHLY and CDR2 FYNNEI. J gave up 3 bases and V 6 bases, and 5 bases lay outside the gene matches. This CDR3 has 14 residues.

Comments on this clone: From the germline J gene comes the end of the CDR3, since the read stops 3 residues before it. This chain uses TRBV18 with TRBJ1-3; TRBD1 matches 7 bases. With 5 bases clipped from V and 2 bases from J, the junction kept 9 bases outside the gene matches. Germline V lookup: CDR1 KGHSH, CDR2 LQKENI. CDR3 length: 16 amino acids. This chain's CDR3 is CASSIGQASAGNTIYF. CDR3 DNA, as far as it was read: TGTGCCAGCTCAATCGGACAGGCGAGCGCTGGAAACACC.

Notes on this clone: The CDR3 end is not reached by the read, which stops 3 residues before it; the germline J gene fills it in. The chain has TRBV5-1 and TRBJ1-3; 7 bases are a match to TRBD1. The CDR3 covers 15 residues. V was clipped by 0 bases and J by 8 bases; unmatched bases: 8. In germline, CDR1 is SGHRS, CDR2 YFSETQ. This CDR3 reads CASSLALDRAHTIYF. The sequenced part of the CDR3 DNA is TGCGCCAGCAGCTTGGCCCTCGACAGGGCTCACACC.